The 4 T cell receptor beta chains below come from one sample, sequenced in a study of a mutant IDH1 vaccine in newly diagnosed glioma (dated by TCRdb to about 2021). The library was obtained by the immunoSEQ multiplex PCR assay. TCRdb holds this immuneACCESS table with in-frame rearrangements only. Some clones are missing; in checked studies, unresolved V genes explain under half, and the rest has no known cause. The sample has 40,000 to 60,000 clones on record, approximately 78% of them singletons. The ten largest make up under 2% of the sample. Per the publication, the time point label means: week 5, during vaccination. A 20-mer mutant IDH1 peptide at 300 micrograms in Montanide made up each vaccine dose, which was injected subcutaneously together with topical imiquimod. These receptors are not linked to any known antigen. The sample in question was PBMCs, obtained from a glioma patient whose treatment included an IDH1 peptide vaccine. All receptors derive from a middle-aged woman with glioma.

This clone appeared once. This chain joins TRBV6-5 and TRBJ2-7; D uncertain. Germline values: CDR1 MNHEY, CDR2 SVGAGI. The CDR3 length is 13 residues. The V and J ends lost 2 bases and 3 bases respectively, with 8 bases between them. The CDR3 DNA is TGTGCCAGCAGTTACCCGAACGGCTACGAGCAGTACTTC. Amino acids: CASSYPNGYEQYF.

The gene calls are TRBV5-6 and TRBJ2-6; no reliable D call. The CDR3 loop spans 14 amino acids. V was pared by 0 bases and J by 4 bases, with 5 bases between. Germline assignment: CDR1 SGHDT and CDR2 YYEEEE. The DNA for the CDR3 is TGTGCCAGCAGCTTGGGGGTGGGGGCCAACGTCCTGACTTTC. It is translated as CASSLGVGANVLTF.

The chain combines TRBV27 with TRBJ2-2; D gene uncertain. Germline CDR1 reads MNHEY; CDR2 reads SMNVEV (reference sequence). The CDR3 is 13 amino acids. The V end lost 4 bases, the J end lost 5 bases, and 8 bases lay between the germline ends. CDR3 sequence: CASSYSQTGELFF. The CDR3 DNA sequence: TGTGCCAGCAGTTACTCCCAGACCGGGGAGCTGTTTTTT.

A single count supports this clone. The rearrangement joins TRBV7-2 to TRBJ1-2; unclear D gene. Deletions cut 3 bases from V and 5 bases from J, with 10 bases between. CDR3 size: 13 residues. CDR1 is SGHTA and CDR2 is FQGNSA in the germline V gene. The CDR3 sequence: CASSFLAAYGYTF. Written as DNA, the CDR3 is TGTGCCAGCAGCTTCCTGGCGGCTTATGGCTACACCTTC.